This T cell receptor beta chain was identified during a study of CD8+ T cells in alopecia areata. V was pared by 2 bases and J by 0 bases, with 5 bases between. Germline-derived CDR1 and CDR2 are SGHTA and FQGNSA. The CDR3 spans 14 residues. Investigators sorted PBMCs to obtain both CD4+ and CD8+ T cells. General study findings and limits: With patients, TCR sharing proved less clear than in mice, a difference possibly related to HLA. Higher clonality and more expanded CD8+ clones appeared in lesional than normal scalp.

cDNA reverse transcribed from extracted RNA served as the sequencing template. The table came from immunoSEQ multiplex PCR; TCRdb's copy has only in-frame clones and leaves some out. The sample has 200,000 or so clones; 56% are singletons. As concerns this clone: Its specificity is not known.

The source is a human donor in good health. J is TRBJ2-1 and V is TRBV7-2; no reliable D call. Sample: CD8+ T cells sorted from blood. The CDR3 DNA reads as TGTGCCAGCAGCTTACTAAGCTCCTACAATGAGCAGTTCTTC. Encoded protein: CASSLLSSYNEQFF.